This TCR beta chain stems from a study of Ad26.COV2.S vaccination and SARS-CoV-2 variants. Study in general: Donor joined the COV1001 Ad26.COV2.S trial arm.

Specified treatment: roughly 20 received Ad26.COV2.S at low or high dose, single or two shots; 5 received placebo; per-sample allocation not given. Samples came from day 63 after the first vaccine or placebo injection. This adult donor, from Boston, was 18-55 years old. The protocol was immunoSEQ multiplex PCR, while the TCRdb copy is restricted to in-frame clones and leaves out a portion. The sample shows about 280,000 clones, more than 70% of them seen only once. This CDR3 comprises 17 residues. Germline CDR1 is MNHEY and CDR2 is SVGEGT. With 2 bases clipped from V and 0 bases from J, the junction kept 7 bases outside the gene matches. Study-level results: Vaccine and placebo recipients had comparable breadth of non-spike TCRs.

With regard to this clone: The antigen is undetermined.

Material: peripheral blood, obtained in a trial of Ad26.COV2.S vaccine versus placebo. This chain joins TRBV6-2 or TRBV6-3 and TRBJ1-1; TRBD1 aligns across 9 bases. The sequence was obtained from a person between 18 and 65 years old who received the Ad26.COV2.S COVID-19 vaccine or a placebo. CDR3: CASSYPNRGPMNTEAFF. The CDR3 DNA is TGTGCCAGCAGTTACCCGAACAGGGGGCCCATGAACACTGAAGCTTTCTTT.